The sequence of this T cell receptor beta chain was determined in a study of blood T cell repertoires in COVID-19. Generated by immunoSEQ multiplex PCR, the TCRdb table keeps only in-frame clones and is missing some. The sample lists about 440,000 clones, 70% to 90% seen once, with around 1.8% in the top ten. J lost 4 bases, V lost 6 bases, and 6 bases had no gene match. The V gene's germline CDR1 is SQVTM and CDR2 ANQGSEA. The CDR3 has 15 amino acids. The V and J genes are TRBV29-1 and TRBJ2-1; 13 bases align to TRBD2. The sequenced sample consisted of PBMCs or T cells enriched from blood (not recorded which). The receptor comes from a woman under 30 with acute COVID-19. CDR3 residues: CSVGGLAGLYNEQFF. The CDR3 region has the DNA TGCAGCGTGGGGGGACTAGCGGGACTATACAATGAGCAGTTCTTC.